The following is a T cell receptor (beta chain) sequence with its context. CDR3 length: 15 residues. Germline CDR1 is SGHNT and CDR2 is YYREEE (reference sequence). The V and J ends lost 0 bases and 2 bases respectively, with 12 bases between them. This sample was included in a study of blood T cell repertoires in COVID-19. Study-wide background: Sites across the United States, Italy and Spain contributed samples from acute and convalescent COVID-19.

Libraries were prepared by immunoSEQ multiplex PCR; TCRdb keeps only in-frame clonotypes and omits some of them. The table shows about 440,000 clones, with 80% to 95% occurring only once. Cohort allocation depended upon clinical history that participants reported. Cohort 3 recovery required two negative PCRs, clearance, or symptom resolution. The chain is built from TRBV5-4 and TRBJ2-7, with a tentative D call TRBD1 (6 bases). The sequencing sample was made of PBMCs or T cells enriched from blood (not recorded which). This receptor was identified in a man between 18 and 35 years old who had recovered from COVID-19. The CDR3 here is CASSLGGPGAYEQYF. The CDR3 DNA sequence: TGTGCCAGCAGCTTGGGAGGGCCAGGGGCCTACGAGCAGTACTTC.